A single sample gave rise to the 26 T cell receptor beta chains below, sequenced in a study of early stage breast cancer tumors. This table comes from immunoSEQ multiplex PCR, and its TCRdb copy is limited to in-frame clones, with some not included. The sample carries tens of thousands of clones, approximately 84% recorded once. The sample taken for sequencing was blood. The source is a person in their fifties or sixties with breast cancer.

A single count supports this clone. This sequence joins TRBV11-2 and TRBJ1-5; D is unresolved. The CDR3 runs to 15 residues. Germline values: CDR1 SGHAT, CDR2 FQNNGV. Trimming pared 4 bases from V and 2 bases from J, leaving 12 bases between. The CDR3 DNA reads TGTGCCAGCAGCTCCGGAGCCTTTGGCAATCAGCCCCAGCATTTT. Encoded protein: CASSSGAFGNQPQHF.

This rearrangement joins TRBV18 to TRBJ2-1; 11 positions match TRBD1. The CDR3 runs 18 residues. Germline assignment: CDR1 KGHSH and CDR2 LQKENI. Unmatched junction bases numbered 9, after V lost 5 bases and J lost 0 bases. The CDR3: CASSADRGPTSSYNEQFF. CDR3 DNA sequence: TGTGCCAGCTCAGCGGACAGGGGGCCAACCAGCTCCTACAATGAGCAGTTCTTC.

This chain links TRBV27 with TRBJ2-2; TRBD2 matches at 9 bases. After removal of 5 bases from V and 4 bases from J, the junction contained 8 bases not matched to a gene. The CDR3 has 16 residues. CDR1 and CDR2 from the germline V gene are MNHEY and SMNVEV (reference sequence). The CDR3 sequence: CASSHTTSGGTGELFF. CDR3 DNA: TGTGCCAGCAGTCACACGACTAGCGGAGGCACCGGGGAGCTGTTTTTT.

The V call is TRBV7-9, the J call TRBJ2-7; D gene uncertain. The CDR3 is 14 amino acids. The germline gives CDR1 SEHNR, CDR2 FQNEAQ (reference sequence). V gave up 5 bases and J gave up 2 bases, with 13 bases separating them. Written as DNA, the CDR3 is TGTGCCAGCAGCGCTCGACTGCCCGCCTACGAGCAGTACTTC. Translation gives CASSARLPAYEQYF.

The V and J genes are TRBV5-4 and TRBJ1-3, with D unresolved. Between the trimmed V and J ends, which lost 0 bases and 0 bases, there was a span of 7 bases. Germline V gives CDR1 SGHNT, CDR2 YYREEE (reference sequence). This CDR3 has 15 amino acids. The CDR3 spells CASSLASDSGNTIYF. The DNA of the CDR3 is TGTGCCAGCAGCTTGGCCAGCGACTCTGGAAACACCATATATTTT.

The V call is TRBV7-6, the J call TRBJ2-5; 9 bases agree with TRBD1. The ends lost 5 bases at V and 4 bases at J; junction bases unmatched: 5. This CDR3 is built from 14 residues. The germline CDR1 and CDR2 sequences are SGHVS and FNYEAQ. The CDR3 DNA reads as TGTGCCAGCAGCATCCGGGACAGGGCAGAGACCCAGTACTTC. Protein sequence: CASSIRDRAETQYF.

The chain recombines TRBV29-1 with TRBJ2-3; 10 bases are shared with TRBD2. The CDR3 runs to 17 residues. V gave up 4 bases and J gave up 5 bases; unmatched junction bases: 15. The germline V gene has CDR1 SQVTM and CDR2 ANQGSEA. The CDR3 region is CSVAWASGGPREDTQYF. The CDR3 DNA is TGCAGCGTTGCGTGGGCTAGCGGGGGCCCCAGAGAAGATACGCAGTATTTT.

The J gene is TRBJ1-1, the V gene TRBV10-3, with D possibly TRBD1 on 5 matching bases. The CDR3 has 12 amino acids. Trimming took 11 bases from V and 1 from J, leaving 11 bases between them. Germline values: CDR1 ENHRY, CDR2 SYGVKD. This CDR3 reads CAVRGQNTEAFF. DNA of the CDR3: TGTGCCGTACGCGGACAGAACACTGAAGCTTTCTTT.

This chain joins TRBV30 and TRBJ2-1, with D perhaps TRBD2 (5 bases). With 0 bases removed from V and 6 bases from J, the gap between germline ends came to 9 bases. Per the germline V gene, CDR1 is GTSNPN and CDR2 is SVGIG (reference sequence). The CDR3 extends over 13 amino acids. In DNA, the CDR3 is TGTGCCTGGAGTGTGTGGCGGGCCAATGAGCAGTTCTTC. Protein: CAWSVWRANEQFF. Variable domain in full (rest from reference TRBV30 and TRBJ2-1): SQTIHQWPATLVQPVGSPLSLECTVEGTSNPNLYWYRQAAGRGLQLLFYSVGIGQISSEVPQNLSASRPQDRQFILSSKKLLLSDSGFYLCAWSVWRANEQFFGPGTRLTVL.

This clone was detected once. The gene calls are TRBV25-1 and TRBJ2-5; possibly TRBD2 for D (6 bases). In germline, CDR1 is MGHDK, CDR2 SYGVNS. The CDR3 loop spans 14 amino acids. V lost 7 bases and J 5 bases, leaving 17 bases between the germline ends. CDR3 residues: CASIRAGARETQYF. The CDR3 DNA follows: TGTGCCAGCATAAGAGCGGGCGCCCGGGAGACCCAGTACTTC.

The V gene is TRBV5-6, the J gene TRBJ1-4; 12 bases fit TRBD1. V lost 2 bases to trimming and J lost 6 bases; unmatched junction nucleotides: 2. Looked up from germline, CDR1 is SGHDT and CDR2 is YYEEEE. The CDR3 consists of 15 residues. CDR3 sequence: CASSLGTGGDEKLFF. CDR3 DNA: TGTGCCAGCAGCTTAGGGACAGGGGGCGATGAAAAACTGTTTTTT.

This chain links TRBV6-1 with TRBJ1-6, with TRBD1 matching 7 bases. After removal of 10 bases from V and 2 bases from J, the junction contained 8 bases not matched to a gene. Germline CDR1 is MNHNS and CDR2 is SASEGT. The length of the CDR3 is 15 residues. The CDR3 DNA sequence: TGTGCCACCGTCACGACAGGGACCTATAATTCACCCCTCCACTTT. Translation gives CATVTTGTYNSPLHF.

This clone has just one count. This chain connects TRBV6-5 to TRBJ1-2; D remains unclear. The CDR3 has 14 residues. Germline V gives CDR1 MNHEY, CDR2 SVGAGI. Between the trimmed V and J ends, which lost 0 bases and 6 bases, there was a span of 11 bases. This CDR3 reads CASSYSEAADGYTF. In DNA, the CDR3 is TGTGCCAGCAGTTACTCGGAGGCAGCGGATGGCTACACCTTC.

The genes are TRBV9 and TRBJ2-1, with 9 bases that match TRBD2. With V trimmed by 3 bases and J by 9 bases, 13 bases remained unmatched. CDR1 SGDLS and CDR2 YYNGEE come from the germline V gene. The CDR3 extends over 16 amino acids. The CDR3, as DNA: TGTGCCAGCAGCGGCGGGGATGGCGGGGGGGCCGGTGAGCAGTTCTTC. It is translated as CASSGGDGGGAGEQFF.

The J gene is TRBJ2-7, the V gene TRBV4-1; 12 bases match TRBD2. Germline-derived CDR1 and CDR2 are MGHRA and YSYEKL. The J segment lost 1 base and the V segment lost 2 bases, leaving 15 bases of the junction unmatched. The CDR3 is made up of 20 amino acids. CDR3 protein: CASSQPLYPSGGAGSYEQYF. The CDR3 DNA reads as TGCGCCAGCAGCCAACCCCTATACCCTAGCGGGGGGGCCGGATCCTACGAGCAGTACTTC.

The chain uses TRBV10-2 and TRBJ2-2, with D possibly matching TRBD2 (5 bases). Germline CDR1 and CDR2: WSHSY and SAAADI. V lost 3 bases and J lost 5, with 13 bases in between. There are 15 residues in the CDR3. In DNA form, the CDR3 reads TGCGCCAGCAGTGAAACGCGGGCCGGGACCGGGGAGCTGTTTTTT. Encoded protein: CASSETRAGTGELFF.

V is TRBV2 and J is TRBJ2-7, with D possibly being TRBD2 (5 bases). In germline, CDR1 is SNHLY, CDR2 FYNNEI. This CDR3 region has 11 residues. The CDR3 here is CASRDPYEQYF. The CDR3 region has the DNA TGTGCTTCGAGGGATCCCTACGAGCAGTACTTC.

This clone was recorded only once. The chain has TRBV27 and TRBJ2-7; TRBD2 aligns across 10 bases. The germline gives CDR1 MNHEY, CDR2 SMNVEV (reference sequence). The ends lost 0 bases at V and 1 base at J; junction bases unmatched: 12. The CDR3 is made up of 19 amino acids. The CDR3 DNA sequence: TGTGCCAGCAGTTTATCCGGGGTGCTAGCGGGAGAAGTTTCCTACGAGCAGTACTTC. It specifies CASSLSGVLAGEVSYEQYF.

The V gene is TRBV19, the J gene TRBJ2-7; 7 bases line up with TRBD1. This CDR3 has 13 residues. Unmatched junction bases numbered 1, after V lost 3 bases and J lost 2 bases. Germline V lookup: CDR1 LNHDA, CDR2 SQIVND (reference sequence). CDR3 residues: CASSIGTAYEQYF. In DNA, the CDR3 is TGTGCCAGTAGTATTGGGACAGCCTACGAGCAGTACTTC.

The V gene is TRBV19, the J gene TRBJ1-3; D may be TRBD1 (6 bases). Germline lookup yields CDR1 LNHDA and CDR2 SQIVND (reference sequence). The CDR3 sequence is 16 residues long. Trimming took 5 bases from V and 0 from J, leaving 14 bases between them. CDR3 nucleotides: TGTGCCAGTAGTCGCCGAGACAGGAACTCTGGAAACACCATATATTTT. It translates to CASSRRDRNSGNTIYF.

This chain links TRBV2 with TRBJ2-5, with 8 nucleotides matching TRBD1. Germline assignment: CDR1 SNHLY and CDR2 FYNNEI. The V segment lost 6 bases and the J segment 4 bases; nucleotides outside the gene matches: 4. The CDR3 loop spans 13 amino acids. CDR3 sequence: CASSLRGPETQYF. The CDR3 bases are TGTGCCAGCAGCCTCAGGGGGCCAGAGACCCAGTACTTC.

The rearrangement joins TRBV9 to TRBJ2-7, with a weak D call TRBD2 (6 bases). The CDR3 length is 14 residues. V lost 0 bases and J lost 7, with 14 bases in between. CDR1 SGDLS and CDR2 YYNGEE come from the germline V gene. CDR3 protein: CASSVGRQAGEQYF. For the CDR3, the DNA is TGTGCCAGCAGCGTAGGAAGGCAGGCGGGAGAGCAGTACTTC. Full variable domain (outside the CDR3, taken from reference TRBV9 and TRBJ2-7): DSGVTQTPKHLITATGQRVTLRCSPRSGDLSVYWYQQSLDQGLQFLIQYYNGEERAKGNILERFSAQQFPDLHSELNLSSLELGDSALYFCASSVGRQAGEQYFGPGTRLTVT.

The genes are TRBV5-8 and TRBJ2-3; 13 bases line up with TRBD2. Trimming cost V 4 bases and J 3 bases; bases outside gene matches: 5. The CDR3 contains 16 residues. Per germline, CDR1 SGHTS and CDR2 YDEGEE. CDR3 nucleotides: TGTGCCAGCAGCGGGGGACTAGCGGGAAGGACAGATACGCAGTATTTT. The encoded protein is CASSGGLAGRTDTQYF.

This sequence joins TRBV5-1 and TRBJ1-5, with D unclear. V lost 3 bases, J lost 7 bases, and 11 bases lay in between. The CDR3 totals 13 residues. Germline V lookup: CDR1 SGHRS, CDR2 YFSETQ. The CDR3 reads CASSSQPMQPQHF. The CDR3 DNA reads TGCGCCAGCAGCTCCCAACCTATGCAGCCCCAGCATTTT.

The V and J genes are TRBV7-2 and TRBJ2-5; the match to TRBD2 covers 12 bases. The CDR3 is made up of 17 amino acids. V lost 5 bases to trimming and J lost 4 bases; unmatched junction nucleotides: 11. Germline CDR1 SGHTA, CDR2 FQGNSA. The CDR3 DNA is TGTGCCAGCAGCCCGGATGGGGCTAGCGGGAGGGGAGAGACCCAGTACTTC. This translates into CASSPDGASGRGETQYF.

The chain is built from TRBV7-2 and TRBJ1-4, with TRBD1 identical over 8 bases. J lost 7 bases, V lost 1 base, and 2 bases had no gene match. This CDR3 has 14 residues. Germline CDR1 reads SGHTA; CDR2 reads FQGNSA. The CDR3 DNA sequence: TGTGCCAGCAGCTTAGACAGGGGGAGTGAAAAACTGTTTTTT. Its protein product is CASSLDRGSEKLFF.